This T cell receptor beta chain appears in the sequencing data of a study of T cell repertoires in cytomegalovirus infection. TCRdb itself ran the reads through MiXCR, one entry per CDR3 protein. The sample has 300,000 to 400,000 distinct CDR3 sequences, almost 30% seen once; the top ten hold around 19%. This CDR3 has 15 amino acids. In its sample, this clonotype was seen a few times. Its antigen remains unidentified. One end of the junction fails to match germline, which may point to a read error. The chain employs TRBV12-3 or TRBV12-4 and TRBJ1-3; D perhaps matches TRBD1 (6 bases). This sample comprised cultured PBMCs, obtained from culture after CMV antigen stimulation. This receptor was taken from a human donor in good health (CMV status not recorded). Some clones in this sample may be carry-over from other donors' samples. CDR3 sequence: CASSLERTAGSTIYF. The CDR3 DNA follows: TGTGCCAGCAGTTTAGAGAGGACAGCCGGAAGCACCATATATTTT.